The present T cell receptor beta chain was sequenced within a study of T-cell memory formation after mild COVID-19. This clonotype has a handful of counts. TCRdb reprocessed the 5' RACE reads via MiXCR and lists one record per CDR3 protein. Of 30,000 to 50,000 distinct CDR3 sequences listed, about 6.1% are singletons. V was cut by 1 base and J by 0 bases, with 8 bases left in between. In germline, CDR1 is SGHDT, CDR2 YYEEEE. CDR3 length: 15 amino acids. The clonotype was recovered from an adult who had mild COVID-19 (a few samples of this study predate the infection). Cell type and time point are not known. The material sequenced was PBMCs or a T cell subset sorted from them (not recorded which). The chain links TRBV5-6 to TRBJ2-1; D perhaps matches TRBD2 (6 bases). CDR3 DNA sequence: TGTGCCAGCAGCTTGCCGACTAGCTCCTACAATGAGCAGTTCTTC. Translated: CASSLPTSSYNEQFF.